Detailed here is one T cell receptor (beta chain). Its antigen is not yet known. Compared with germline, one end of the junction differs, possibly owing to a read error. This record comes from a study of blood T cells in healthy people across ages (dated by TCRdb to the mid-2010s). With regard to the full study: In model experiments, template switching captured roughly one uniquely barcoded TCR beta cDNA molecule for every two T cells. Donors of different ages were randomly distributed across sequencing lanes to avoid experimental bias. Four age groups were formed from the donors: young (average 16 years), middle-aged (more than 35), aged (under 70) and long-lived (around 80). Using deep sequencing normalized with unique cDNA molecular identifiers, the study measured how TCR beta repertoire diversity changes with age. Two additional independent replicas of 1 million unique cDNA reads from the same blood draw were analyzed for two donors (one aged 18 to 30 and one aged 80 or older).

Overall study results and their limits: A strong correlation was found between observed TCR beta diversity and the percentage of naive T cells measured by flow cytometry. Since profiling was done on bulk unsorted PBMCs, naive and antigen-experienced compartments could not be conclusively compared. Compared with the aged group, the long-lived group had more naive CD4+ T cells, fewer expanded clones and increased TCR diversity, suggesting age selection. Estimates of total diversity from one million sequenced T cells were regarded as lower bounds and underestimates. As age increased, observed TCR beta diversity per million T cells dropped in a roughly linear way, and a significant reduction was already evident by age 40. The CMV infection status of donors was not known, potentially confounding age-related changes in expanded clonotypes.

Receptor libraries were prepared by 5' RACE. The sequencer listed for this sample is Illumina HiSeq 2500. The second PCR ran for about 6 to 11 cycles and used a J-beta primer mix along with a sample-barcoded 5' primer. Each TCR beta cDNA molecule received a unique molecular identifier from a template-switch 5' adaptor carrying 12 random nucleotides. At least 2.5 million CDR3-containing paired-end reads were obtained from each sample. The Mint cDNA synthesis kit, primed by a TRBC-specific oligonucleotide, was used to synthesize first-strand cDNA from all RNA. All cDNA was treated with uracil-DNA glycosylase and then went through a first 18-cycle PCR with the universal primers M1SS and BC2_uni_R. The published analysis was carried out like this. For normalization, 1 million high-quality reads were randomly selected from each sample, with every read carrying a distinct molecular identifier. Instead of being binned into consensus sequences, reads that shared molecular identifiers were thrown out. MiTCR, run with a Q25 quality threshold and the strictest error-elimination algorithm, handled CDR3 identification, clonotype clustering and error correction. A nonparametric unseen species model with Euler transformation was used to estimate a lower bound on total TCR beta diversity. TCRdb redid the processing of the public reads, applying fastp at Q25 and MiXCR, and retained in-frame beta chains. Duplicate CDR3 protein sequences are folded into a single record with the most common DNA and genes. The V and J calls, along with clone size, are taken from TCRdb and not from the paper's own processing. A total of about 700,000 distinct CDR3 sequences appear in this sample, roughly 30% of them only once. Of the sample, 15% falls within the top ten clones.

Including cysteine and phenylalanine, the CDR3 has 14 amino acids. The sequence is cut down to CDR3 DNA, 42 bases in frame from base 1. Looking up the germline V gene (reference sequence) yields CDR1 GTSNPN and CDR2 SVGIG. The donors were under 40 Caucasian individuals from Russia, aged 6 to 90 years, who were systemically healthy. About 9.6 milliliters of peripheral blood were collected from each donor into EDTA-treated Vacutainer tubes. Ficoll-Paque density-gradient centrifugation was used to isolate PBMCs, with at least 6.5 million per sample. Trizol reagent was used to extract total RNA from PBMCs, with at least 6 micrograms per sample. For every donor, flow cytometry on a PBMC aliquot measured the percentage of naive CD45RAhigh/CD27high T cells.

Sequencing was performed on blood. This sequence uses TRBV30 and TRBJ2-3, with the D gene possibly TRBD1 or TRBD2, each one fitting 6 bases. The clonotype comes from a woman aged 80 or over in good health. Donor details come from another sample of the same person, matched by shared clones. Here is the DNA: TGCGCCTGGAGTAGGGGGGTTAGCACAGGTACGCAGTATTTT. The translation is CAWSRGVSTGTQYF. The entire variable domain, with the stretches around the CDR3 drawn from the reference TRBV30 and TRBJ2-3 proteins, is SQTIHQWPATLVQPVGSPLSLECTVEGTSNPNLYWYRQAAGRGLQLLFYSVGIGQISSEVPQNLSASRPQDRQFILSSKKLLLSDSGFYLCAWSRGVSTGTQYFGPGTRLTVL.